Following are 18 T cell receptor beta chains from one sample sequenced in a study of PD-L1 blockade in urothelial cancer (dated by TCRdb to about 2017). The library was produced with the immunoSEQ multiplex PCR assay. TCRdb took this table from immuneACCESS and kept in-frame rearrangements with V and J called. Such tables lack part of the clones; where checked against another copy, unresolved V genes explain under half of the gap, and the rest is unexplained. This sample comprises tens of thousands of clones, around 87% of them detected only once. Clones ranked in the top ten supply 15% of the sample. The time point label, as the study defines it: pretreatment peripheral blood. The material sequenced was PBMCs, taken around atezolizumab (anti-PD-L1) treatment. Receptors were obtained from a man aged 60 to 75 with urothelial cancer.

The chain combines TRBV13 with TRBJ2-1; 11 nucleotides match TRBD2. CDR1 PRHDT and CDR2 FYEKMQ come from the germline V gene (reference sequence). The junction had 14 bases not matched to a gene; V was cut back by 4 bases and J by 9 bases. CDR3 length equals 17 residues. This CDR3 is CASSSPGGSGGAGEQFF. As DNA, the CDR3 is TGTGCCAGCAGCTCCCCAGGTGGTAGCGGGGGGGCCGGTGAGCAGTTCTTC.

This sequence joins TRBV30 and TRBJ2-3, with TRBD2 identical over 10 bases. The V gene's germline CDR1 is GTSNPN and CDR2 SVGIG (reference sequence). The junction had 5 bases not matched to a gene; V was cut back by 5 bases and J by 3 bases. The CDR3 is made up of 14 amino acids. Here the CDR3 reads CAWDPGLATDTQYF. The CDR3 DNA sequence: TGTGCCTGGGATCCGGGACTAGCGACAGATACGCAGTATTTT.

The chain's CDR3 is CASSLPTVTGNTIYF. Here the CDR3 DNA reads TGTGCCAGCAGCTTACCGACAGTCACTGGAAACACCATATATTTT. The chain uses TRBV5-6 and TRBJ1-3; possible D gene TRBD1, 5 bases. This CDR3 has 15 amino acids. V was pared by 2 bases and J by 2 bases, with 11 bases between. Germline-derived CDR1 and CDR2 are SGHDT and YYEEEE.

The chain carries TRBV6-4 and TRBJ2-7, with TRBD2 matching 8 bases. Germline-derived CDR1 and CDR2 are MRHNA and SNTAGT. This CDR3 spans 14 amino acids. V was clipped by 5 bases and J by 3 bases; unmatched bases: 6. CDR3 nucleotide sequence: TGTGCCAGCAGTTCCGGCGGGGGGCACTACGAGCAGTACTTC. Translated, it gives CASSSGGGHYEQYF.

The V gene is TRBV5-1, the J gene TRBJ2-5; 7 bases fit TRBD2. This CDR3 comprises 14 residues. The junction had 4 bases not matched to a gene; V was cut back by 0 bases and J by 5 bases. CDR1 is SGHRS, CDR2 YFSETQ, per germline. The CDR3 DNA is TGCGCCAGCAGCTTGGGCGGGGGTGGCGAGACCCAGTACTTC. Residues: CASSLGGGGETQYF.

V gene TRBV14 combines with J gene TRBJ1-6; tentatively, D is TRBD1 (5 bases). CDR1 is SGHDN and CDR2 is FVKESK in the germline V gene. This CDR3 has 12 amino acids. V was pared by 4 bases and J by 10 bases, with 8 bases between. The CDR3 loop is CASSLGPSPLHF. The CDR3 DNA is TGTGCCAGCAGCCTGGGGCCCTCACCCCTCCACTTT.

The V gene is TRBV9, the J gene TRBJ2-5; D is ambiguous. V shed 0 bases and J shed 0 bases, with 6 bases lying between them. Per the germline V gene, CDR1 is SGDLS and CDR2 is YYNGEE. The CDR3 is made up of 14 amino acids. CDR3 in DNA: TGTGCCAGCAGCGTAGCCGCGTACCAAGAGACCCAGTACTTC. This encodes CASSVAAYQETQYF. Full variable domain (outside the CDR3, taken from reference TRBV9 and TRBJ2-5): DSGVTQTPKHLITATGQRVTLRCSPRSGDLSVYWYQQSLDQGLQFLIQYYNGEERAKGNILERFSAQQFPDLHSELNLSSLELGDSALYFCASSVAAYQETQYFGPGTRLLVL.

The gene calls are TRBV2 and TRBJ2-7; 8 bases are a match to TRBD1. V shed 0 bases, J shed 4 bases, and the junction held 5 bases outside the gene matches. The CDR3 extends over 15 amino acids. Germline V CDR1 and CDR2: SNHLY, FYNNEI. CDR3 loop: CASSEAGTGGYEQYF. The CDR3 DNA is TGTGCCAGCAGTGAAGCTGGGACAGGTGGGTACGAGCAGTACTTC. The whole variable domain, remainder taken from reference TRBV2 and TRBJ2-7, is EPEVTQTPSHQVTQMGQEVILRCVPISNHLYFYWYRQILGQKVEFLVSFYNNEISEKSEIFDDQFSVERPDGSNFTLKIRSTKLEDSAMYFCASSEAGTGGYEQYFGPGTRLTVT.

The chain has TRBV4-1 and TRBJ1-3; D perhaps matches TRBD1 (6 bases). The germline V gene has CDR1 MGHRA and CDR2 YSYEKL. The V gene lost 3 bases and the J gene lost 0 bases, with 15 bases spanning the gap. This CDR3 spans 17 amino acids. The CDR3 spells CASSQGATSFSGNTIYF. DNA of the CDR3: TGCGCCAGCAGCCAGGGGGCCACATCGTTCTCTGGAAACACCATATATTTT.

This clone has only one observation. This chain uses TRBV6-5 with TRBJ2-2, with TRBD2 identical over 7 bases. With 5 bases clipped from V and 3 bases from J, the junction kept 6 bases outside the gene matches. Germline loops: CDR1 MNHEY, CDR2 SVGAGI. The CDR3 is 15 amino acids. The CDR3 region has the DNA TGTGCCAGCAGTGGGGGGGTGGGCCACACCGGGGAGCTGTTTTTT. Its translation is CASSGGVGHTGELFF.

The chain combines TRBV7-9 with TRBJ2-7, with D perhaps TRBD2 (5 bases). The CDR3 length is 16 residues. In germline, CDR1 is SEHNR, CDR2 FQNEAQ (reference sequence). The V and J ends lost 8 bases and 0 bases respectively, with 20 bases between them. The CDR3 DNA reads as TGTGCCAGCGGGAAAGCGGCTGTTCGTTCCTCCTACGAGCAGTACTTC. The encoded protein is CASGKAAVRSSYEQYF.

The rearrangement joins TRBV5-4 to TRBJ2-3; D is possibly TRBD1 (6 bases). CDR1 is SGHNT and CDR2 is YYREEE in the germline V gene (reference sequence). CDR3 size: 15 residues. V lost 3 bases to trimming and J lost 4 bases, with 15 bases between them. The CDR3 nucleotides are TGTGCCAGCAGCTGGGGACAAGAGATTCCAGATACGCAGTATTTT. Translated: CASSWGQEIPDTQYF.

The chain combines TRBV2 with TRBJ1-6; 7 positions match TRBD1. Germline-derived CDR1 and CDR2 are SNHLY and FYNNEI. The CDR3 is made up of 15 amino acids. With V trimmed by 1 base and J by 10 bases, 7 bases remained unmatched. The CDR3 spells CASSEGRGSVSPLHF. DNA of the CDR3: TGTGCCAGCAGTGAAGGCAGGGGGTCTGTGTCACCCCTCCACTTT. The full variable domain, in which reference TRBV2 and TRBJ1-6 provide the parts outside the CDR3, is EPEVTQTPSHQVTQMGQEVILRCVPISNHLYFYWYRQILGQKVEFLVSFYNNEISEKSEIFDDQFSVERPDGSNFTLKIRSTKLEDSAMYFCASSEGRGSVSPLHFGNGTRLTVT.

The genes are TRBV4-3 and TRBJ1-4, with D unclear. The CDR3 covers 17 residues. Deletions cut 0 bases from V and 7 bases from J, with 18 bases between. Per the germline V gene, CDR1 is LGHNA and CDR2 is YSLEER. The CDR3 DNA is TGCGCCAGCAGCCAAGATCCAAAGGCTCTTCGGGTTGAAAAACTGTTTTTT. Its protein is CASSQDPKALRVEKLFF.

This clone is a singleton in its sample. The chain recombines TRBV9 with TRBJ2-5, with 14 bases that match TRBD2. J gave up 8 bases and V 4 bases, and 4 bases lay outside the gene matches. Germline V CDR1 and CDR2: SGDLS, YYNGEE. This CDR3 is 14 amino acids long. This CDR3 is CASSPGTSGGTQYF. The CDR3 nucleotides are TGTGCCAGCAGCCCTGGGACTAGCGGGGGAACCCAGTACTTC.

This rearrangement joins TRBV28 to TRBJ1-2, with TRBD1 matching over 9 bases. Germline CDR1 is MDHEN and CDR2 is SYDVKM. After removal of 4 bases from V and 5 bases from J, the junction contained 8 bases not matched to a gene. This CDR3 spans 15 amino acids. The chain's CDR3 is CASSSGGTGLYGYTF. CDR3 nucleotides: TGTGCCAGCAGTTCCGGGGGGACAGGGCTTTATGGCTACACCTTC.

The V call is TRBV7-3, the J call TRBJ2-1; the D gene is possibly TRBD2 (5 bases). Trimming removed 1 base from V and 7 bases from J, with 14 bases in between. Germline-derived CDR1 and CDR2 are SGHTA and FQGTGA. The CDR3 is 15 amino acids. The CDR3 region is CASSLNTGVRNEQFF. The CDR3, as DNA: TGTGCCAGCAGCTTAAATACCGGGGTGAGGAATGAGCAGTTCTTC.

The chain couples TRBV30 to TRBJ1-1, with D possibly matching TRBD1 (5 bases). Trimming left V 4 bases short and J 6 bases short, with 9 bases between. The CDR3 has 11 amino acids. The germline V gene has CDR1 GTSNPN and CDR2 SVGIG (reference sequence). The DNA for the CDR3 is TGTGCCTGGAAGGGGTCCTCTGAAGCTTTCTTT. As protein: CAWKGSSEAFF.